Following are 9 T cell receptor beta chains from one sample sequenced in a study of cytomegalovirus exposure and HLA in healthy donors. The study ran its PCR with 60 Vbeta and 13 Jbeta primers. Libraries were prepared by immunoSEQ multiplex PCR; TCRdb keeps only in-frame clonotypes and omits some of them. The sample contains around 190,000 clones, 79% of which appear only once. The source material was PBMCs. The receptors stem from a woman between 18 and 29 years old in good health and CMV-seronegative.

This clone was recorded only once. The V gene is TRBV18, the J gene TRBJ2-5; D uncertain. Per germline, CDR1 KGHSH and CDR2 LQKENI. The CDR3 contains 14 residues. V lost 4 bases and J lost 0, with 9 bases in between. The CDR3 DNA is TGTGCCAGCTCACGTAGTCGGTACCAAGAGACCCAGTACTTC. Amino acids: CASSRSRYQETQYF.

The V gene is TRBV6-5, the J gene TRBJ1-2; the match to TRBD1 covers 7 bases. The CDR3 has 15 residues. V lost 3 bases and J lost 7; bases outside the gene matches: 11. Germline V gene lookup returns CDR1 MNHEY and CDR2 SVGAGI. For the CDR3, the DNA is TGTGCCAGCAGTTATATCGCGACAGGGAATATTGGCTACACCTTC. This translates into CASSYIATGNIGYTF.

J is TRBJ1-6 and V is TRBV5-1; D possibly corresponds to TRBD1 (5 bases). Germline CDR1 reads SGHRS; CDR2 reads YFSETQ. V was cut by 5 bases and J by 7 bases, with 10 bases left in between. The CDR3 extends over 13 amino acids. The CDR3, as DNA: TGCGCCAGCAGTGGACACCGAAATTCACCCCTCCACTTT. Protein product: CASSGHRNSPLHF.

J is TRBJ2-5 and V is TRBV9; D gene uncertain. The CDR3 is made up of 15 amino acids. Germline V gives CDR1 SGDLS, CDR2 YYNGEE. V was cut by 4 bases and J by 2 bases, with 15 bases left in between. DNA for the CDR3: TGTGCCAGCAGCCCACCTGGTCGGGTGCAAGAGACCCAGTACTTC. Amino acids: CASSPPGRVQETQYF.

This clone was seen a handful of times. This chain connects TRBV6-6 to TRBJ1-5; weak D call: TRBD1 (6 bases). The CDR3 loop spans 13 amino acids. Germline V gene sequence: CDR1 MNHNY, CDR2 SVGAGI (reference sequence). Trimming took 5 bases from V and 1 from J, leaving 6 bases between them. The CDR3 loop is CASSTGSNQPQHF. The CDR3 coding sequence is TGTGCCAGCAGTACAGGGAGCAATCAGCCCCAGCATTTT.

The table lists this clone with a count of one. The chain recombines TRBV5-1 with TRBJ2-3; TRBD2 matches 11 bases. With V trimmed by 6 bases and J by 5 bases, 8 bases remained unmatched. Germline CDR1 and CDR2: SGHRS and YFSETQ. The CDR3 extends over 15 amino acids. CDR3 region: CASKLLAGVIDTQYF. Here the CDR3 DNA reads TGCGCCAGCAAACTACTAGCGGGGGTAATAGATACGCAGTATTTT.

The chain carries TRBV5-1 and TRBJ2-1; D is perhaps TRBD2 (5 bases). The germline gives CDR1 SGHRS, CDR2 YFSETQ. CDR3 length: 18 amino acids. V lost 2 bases, J lost 0 bases, and 18 bases lay in between. CDR3 protein: CASSFERKSGISYNEQFF. CDR3 DNA sequence: TGCGCCAGCAGCTTCGAGCGGAAATCGGGGATCTCCTACAATGAGCAGTTCTTC.

The rearrangement links TRBV5-8 to TRBJ1-4; TRBD1 matches 10 bases. CDR1 and CDR2 from the germline V gene are SGHTS and YDEGEE. Trimming took 1 base from V and 8 from J; bases not matched to a gene: 8. This CDR3 is 16 amino acids long. The CDR3 nucleotides are TGTGCCAGCAGCTTGTTTCGGGGACAGGGGCCAGAAAAACTGTTTTTT. Translated, it gives CASSLFRGQGPEKLFF.

V is TRBV14 and J is TRBJ1-1; 9 bases align to TRBD1. Per germline, CDR1 SGHDN and CDR2 FVKESK. V lost 2 bases to trimming and J lost 9 bases; unmatched junction nucleotides: 4. The CDR3 has 13 amino acids. CDR3 region: CASSQLQGAKAFF. CDR3 nucleotides: TGTGCCAGCAGCCAACTACAGGGGGCAAAAGCTTTCTTT.